This T cell receptor beta chain was profiled in a study of regulatory T cells in long-lasting Graves disease. Study-wide context: Antithyroid drug intake by newly diagnosed Graves' patients had lasted under 3 months. Findings and limits, study-wide: New patients shared 950 to 1,000 public clonotypes, fewer than the roughly 2,600 shared by persistent patients.

Arm-PCR of CDR3 regions and iRepertoire HTBI primers were used to build TCR beta libraries. MiXCR was run by TCRdb on the multiplex PCR reads, yielding one entry per CDR3 protein. The sample contains 580,000 or so distinct CDR3 sequences, around 15% of which appear only once. Time point of the sample: newly diagnosed GD, antithyroid drugs for less than 3 months. After RNA was extracted from PBMCs, the TCR library was made from it. In the case of this clonotype: Its antigen remains unknown.

The CDR3 length is 13 residues. From germline, CDR1 is DFQATT and CDR2 SNEGSKA (reference sequence). Trimming took off 3 bases at V and 6 bases at J, with 13 bases between the two ends. The same data also went into a second study, on T cells in Graves' hyperthyroidism and ophthalmopathy. As that report states: Uncontrolled infection, other autoimmune disease, pregnancy or lactation led to exclusion. HTBI primers were used for first-round RT-PCR of the TCR CDR3.

This sequence originates from a man aged 18 to 29 with Graves disease. V and J are TRBV20-1 and TRBJ2-3, with D possibly matching TRBD1 (5 bases). Sequences were derived from peripheral blood mononuclear cells (PBMCs), sampled at new diagnosis, from a patient treated with antithyroid drugs. CDR3 DNA: TGCAGTGCTAGGGGGCCTCCCATTGATACGCAGTATTTT. This gives the protein CSARGPPIDTQYF.